A single sample gave rise to the 23 T cell receptor beta chains below, sequenced in a study of beta chain features in type 1 diabetes. Expressed TCRB transcripts were sequenced because the entire RNA isolate underwent reverse transcription. Here immunoSEQ multiplex PCR was the method, and the copy in TCRdb shows in-frame clones only, minus some. The table lists around 150,000 clones, 6.9% of them singletons, with around 1.3% in the top ten. Specimen: central memory CD4+ T cells from blood. The origin of the receptors is a woman in her twenties or thirties in good health.

This clone has ten or more counts. V is TRBV14 and J is TRBJ2-7, with 7 bases lining up with TRBD2. CDR1 is SGHDN, CDR2 FVKESK, per germline. V was pared by 4 bases and J by 4 bases, with 10 bases of the junction left unmatched. The CDR3 contains 15 residues. In DNA, the CDR3 is TGTGCCAGCAGCCGCCTGGGGGGGAGGGGATACGAGCAGTACTTC. Translation gives CASSRLGGRGYEQYF.

This clone showed up just a few times. The J gene is TRBJ2-5, the V gene TRBV7-9, with 8 bases fitting TRBD1. Judging by the DNA end, TRBJ2-7 fits better; the J call may be wrong. CDR1 and CDR2 from the germline V gene are SEHNR and FQNEAQ (reference sequence). This CDR3 is 14 amino acids long. As DNA, the CDR3 is TGTGCCAGCAGCTTCCGGGACAGGATCTACGAGCAGTACTTC. This codes for CASSFRDRIYEQYF.

The sample holds a few counts of this clone. The chain links TRBV28 to TRBJ2-7; TRBD1 might be the D (6 bases). The CDR3 is 18 amino acids. Germline loops: CDR1 MDHEN, CDR2 SYDVKM. V shed 3 bases and J shed 1 base, with 22 bases lying between them. CDR3: CASSFPPWDTGWSYEQYF. The CDR3 DNA follows: TGTGCCAGCAGTTTTCCCCCTTGGGACACTGGTTGGTCCTACGAGCAGTACTTC.

The chain recombines TRBV5-1 with TRBJ2-4, with TRBD1 matching over 7 bases. Germline V lookup: CDR1 SGHRS, CDR2 YFSETQ. V shed 9 bases and J 1 base; nucleotides not matched to a gene: 22. This CDR3 is 19 amino acids long. The CDR3: CATPGGGATGVGAKNIQYF. The CDR3 DNA sequence: TGCGCCACCCCAGGAGGTGGAGCCACAGGGGTGGGGGCCAAAAACATTCAGTACTTC.

This clone was detected only a few times. This chain connects TRBV6-1 to TRBJ2-3; 7 bases align to TRBD2. V lost 8 bases to trimming and J lost 2 bases; unmatched junction nucleotides: 7. This CDR3 has 14 amino acids. Per germline, CDR1 MNHNS and CDR2 SASEGT. The CDR3 reads CASGLRGDTDTQYF. In DNA, the CDR3 is TGTGCCAGCGGGTTACGGGGGGACACAGATACGCAGTATTTT.

The rearrangement links TRBV5-1 to TRBJ2-7; 7 bases are a match to TRBD1. CDR3 length: 16 amino acids. Trimming removed 0 bases from V and 4 bases from J; junction bases left unmatched: 10. Germline values: CDR1 SGHRS, CDR2 YFSETQ. In DNA form, the CDR3 reads TGCGCCAGCAGCTTGGCCCCACAGGGGAGAGTTTACGAGCAGTACTTC. Protein sequence: CASSLAPQGRVYEQYF. Filled out from reference TRBV5-1 and TRBJ2-7, the complete variable domain reads KAGVTQTPRYLIKTRGQQVTLSCSPISGHRSVSWYQQTPGQGLQFLFEYFSETQRNKGNFPGRFSGRQFSNSRSEMNVSTLELGDSALYLCASSLAPQGRVYEQYFGPGTRLTVT.

The J gene is TRBJ2-3, the V gene TRBV29-1; D gene ambiguous. The CDR3 totals 13 residues. Trimming pared 1 base from V and 4 bases from J, leaving 9 bases between. CDR1 is SQVTM and CDR2 is ANQGSEA in the germline V gene. The CDR3 nucleotides read TGCAGCGTTGAAGGGCCGGGTCCAGATACGCAGTATTTT. Protein sequence: CSVEGPGPDTQYF.

The rearrangement joins TRBV18 to TRBJ2-3, with 7 bases fitting TRBD1. CDR3 length: 17 residues. V gave up 8 bases and J gave up 3 bases; unmatched junction bases: 17. Germline loops: CDR1 KGHSH, CDR2 LQKENI. The CDR3 DNA sequence: TGTGCCAGCCTAAAAGGACTGGGACAGCCAGTAACAGATACGCAGTATTTT. Protein: CASLKGLGQPVTDTQYF.

This clone was detected many times. This chain connects TRBV30 to TRBJ2-7; TRBD1 aligns across 8 bases. The CDR3 consists of 14 residues. Looked up from germline, CDR1 is GTSNPN and CDR2 is SVGIG (reference sequence). J gave up 0 bases and V 3 bases, and 4 bases lay outside the gene matches. In DNA, the CDR3 is TGTGCCTGGAGCCGGACAGGGCCCTCCTACGAGCAGTACTTC. Translation: CAWSRTGPSYEQYF.

This clone was seen repeatedly, ten times or more. The V gene is TRBV7-9, the J gene TRBJ2-4; D remains ambiguous. The germline V gene has CDR1 SEHNR and CDR2 FQNEAQ (reference sequence). The CDR3 loop spans 15 amino acids. V was cut by 0 bases and J by 1 base, with 7 bases left in between. As DNA, the CDR3 is TGTGCCAGCAGCTTAGCGCTAGGTGCCAAAAACATTCAGTACTTC. Its protein product is CASSLALGAKNIQYF.

This chain joins TRBV6-5 and TRBJ2-1; TRBD1 aligns across 8 bases. Germline V gives CDR1 MNHEY, CDR2 SVGAGI. The length of the CDR3 is 13 residues. The junction had 4 bases not matched to a gene; V was cut back by 9 bases and J by 3 bases. The CDR3 DNA follows: TGTGCCAGTAAAGACAGGGGCTACAATGAGCAGTTCTTC. This sequence encodes CASKDRGYNEQFF.

The chain couples TRBV7-8 to TRBJ2-1; TRBD2 matches at 13 bases. V shed 3 bases and J 7 bases; nucleotides not matched to a gene: 6. CDR3 length: 16 amino acids. Germline V gives CDR1 SGHVS, CDR2 FQNEAQ. The CDR3 protein is CASSFGTSGEPNEQFF. The DNA for the CDR3 is TGTGCCAGCAGCTTCGGGACTAGCGGGGAACCTAATGAGCAGTTCTTC.

The chain couples TRBV5-4 to TRBJ2-3, with TRBD2 matching over 8 bases. The CDR3 length is 17 residues. CDR1 is SGHNT, CDR2 YYREEE, per germline (reference sequence). The V segment lost 0 bases and the J segment 0 bases; nucleotides outside the gene matches: 6. The DNA of the CDR3 is TGTGCCAGCAGCTTGGGGGCTAGCGGGTTGAGCACAGATACGCAGTATTTT. Its protein is CASSLGASGLSTDTQYF.

This clone has only a few counts. The J gene is TRBJ1-5, the V gene TRBV30; D is unresolved. Germline V gene data show CDR1 as GTSNPN and CDR2 as SVGIG (reference sequence). V lost 1 base, J lost 4 bases, and 8 bases lay in between. The CDR3 totals 13 residues. The CDR3 sequence: CAWSGGPNQPQHF. In nucleotides, the CDR3 is TGTGCCTGGAGTGGAGGGCCTAATCAGCCCCAGCATTTT.

J is TRBJ1-5 and V is TRBV19, with no clear D. V dropped 4 bases and J dropped 9 bases, with 16 bases sitting between them. In germline, CDR1 is LNHDA, CDR2 SQIVND (reference sequence). The CDR3 runs to 14 residues. As DNA, the CDR3 is TGTGCCAGTAGTACCCGGTCCACTCTTCGGCCCCAGCATTTT. Its protein is CASSTRSTLRPQHF.

This chain links TRBV6-5 with TRBJ1-2; 7 nucleotides align to TRBD1. This CDR3 spans 15 amino acids. With 6 bases clipped from V and 3 bases from J, the junction kept 10 bases outside the gene matches. Looked up from germline, CDR1 is MNHEY and CDR2 is SVGAGI. The CDR3 DNA reads as TGTGCCAGCAGATTACTGCTCACAGGGGACTATGGCTACACCTTC. This gives the protein CASRLLLTGDYGYTF.

The chain carries TRBV2 and TRBJ2-1; 10 positions agree with TRBD2. The J segment lost 0 bases and the V segment lost 6 bases, leaving 5 bases of the junction unmatched. The CDR3 runs 16 residues. From germline, CDR1 is SNHLY and CDR2 FYNNEI. CDR3 DNA: TGTGCCAGCAGGGGGACTAGCGCTAGCTCCTACAATGAGCAGTTCTTC. Translation: CASRGTSASSYNEQFF.

This clone was counted a single time. The rearrangement links TRBV6-5 to TRBJ2-2, with 10 nucleotides matching TRBD1. Germline V gives CDR1 MNHEY, CDR2 SVGAGI. The ends lost 0 bases at V and 8 bases at J; junction bases unmatched: 6. This CDR3 region has 16 residues. As DNA, the CDR3 is TGTGCCAGCAGTTACTCCCCGGGACAGGGGCGAGGGGAGCTGTTTTTT. It is translated as CASSYSPGQGRGELFF.

In this sample, this clone turned up a few times. The rearrangement links TRBV30 to TRBJ2-7; TRBD2 might be the D (6 bases). CDR1 and CDR2 (germline): GTSNPN, SVGIG (reference sequence). V was trimmed by 3 bases and J by 2 bases, leaving 8 bases between them. The CDR3 loop spans 12 amino acids. The CDR3 reads CAWREGAYEQYF. The CDR3 nucleotides are TGTGCCTGGAGGGAGGGTGCCTACGAGCAGTACTTC.

This clone has more than one count but fewer than ten. The V call is TRBV7-2, the J call TRBJ1-4; 8 bases line up with TRBD1. The germline V gene encodes CDR1 SGHTA and CDR2 FQGNSA. V lost 5 bases and J lost 2; bases outside the gene matches: 7. This CDR3 has 16 amino acids. This chain's CDR3 is CASSLGQGGTNEKLFF. The CDR3 region has the DNA TGTGCCAGCAGCCTCGGACAGGGCGGCACTAATGAAAAACTGTTTTTT.

This clone has more than one count but fewer than ten. The rearrangement uses TRBV9 and TRBJ1-1, with D uncertain. The CDR3 spans 15 residues. V gave up 0 bases and J gave up 1 base, with 10 bases separating them. The germline V gene encodes CDR1 SGDLS and CDR2 YYNGEE. For the CDR3, the DNA is TGTGCCAGCAGCGTAGGAGATCTCCCGAACACTGAAGCTTTCTTT. Its translation: CASSVGDLPNTEAFF.

The chain employs TRBV10-3 and TRBJ2-1; possibly TRBD1 for D (6 bases). The CDR3 is 13 residues long. V was shortened by 6 bases and J by 6 bases, with 12 bases between the two germline ends. CDR1 is ENHRY and CDR2 is SYGVKD in the germline V gene. CDR3 in DNA: TGTGCCATCAGCCCCGGGACATCCAATGAGCAGTTCTTC. Amino acids: CAISPGTSNEQFF.

The table lists this clone with many counts. The chain carries TRBV9 and TRBJ2-5; 10 nucleotides line up with TRBD1. V was pared by 5 bases and J by 4 bases, with 8 bases of the junction left unmatched. CDR1 and CDR2 (germline): SGDLS, YYNGEE. The CDR3 has 15 residues. The CDR3 nucleotides read TGTGCCAGCAGTAGCGCGGGACAGGGGAGAGAGACCCAGTACTTC. Protein sequence: CASSSAGQGRETQYF.